These T cell receptor beta chains were read from a single sample in a study of blood T cells in healthy people across ages. TCRdb reprocessed the 5' RACE reads with MiXCR, giving one entry per CDR3 protein. The sample has about 650,000 distinct CDR3 sequences; about 30% are singletons. Sequencing input: blood. All receptors come from a woman older than 75 in good health. CDR3s include the opening cysteine and the closing phenylalanine or tryptophan. A D gene is named only where the DNA matches it firmly. Clone size is not always given. Where it is, it says once, few, many or a class for expanded clones.

D	V	J	size	CDR3	DNA
-	TRBV2	TRBJ1-6	few	CASSGQGDSPPHF	TGTGCCAGCAGTGGGCAGGGAGATTCACCCCCCCACTTT
-	TRBV5-1	TRBJ2-5	many	CASSARGGQQETQYF	TGCGCCAGCAGCGCGCGTGGGGGGCAGCAAGAGACCCAGTACTTC
-	TRBV5-5	TRBJ2-7	many	CASSLTGTTYEQYF	TGTGCCAGCAGCCTGACGGGGACAACCTACGAGCAGTACTTC
-	TRBV7-9	TRBJ2-4	few	CASSLKGQGPSGEQYF	TGTGCCAGCAGCTTAAAGGGGCAGGGGCCCTCTGGGGAGCAGTACTTC
TRBD1	TRBV3-1	TRBJ1-4	few	CASSIGTGIATNEKLFF	TGTGCCAGCAGTATAGGGACAGGGATCGCAACTAATGAAAAACTGTTTTTT
-	TRBV7-2	TRBJ2-7	-	CASSSPGLPYEQYF	TGTGCCAGCAGCTCGCCTGGACTCCCCTACGAGCAGTACTTC
-	TRBV14	TRBJ1-4	-	CASSQFELTENEKLFF	TGTGCCAGCAGCCAATTTGAATTGACAGAGAATGAAAAACTGTTTTTT
-	TRBV6-5	TRBJ1-2	many	CASSSRAPGGGYTF	TGTGCCAGCAGTTCCCGAGCCCCCGGGGGTGGCTACACCTTC
TRBD1	TRBV20-1	TRBJ2-3	-	CSASSQGQIDTQYF	TGCAGTGCTTCCTCACAGGGACAGATCGATACGCAGTATTTT
-	TRBV9	TRBJ2-2	few	CASSGHYLLAERNTGELFF	TGTGCCAGCAGCGGGCACTACCTCCTAGCAGAGCGCAACACCGGGGAGCTGTTTTTT
-	TRBV20-1	TRBJ2-5	few	CSAGVGQETQYF	TGCAGTGCTGGAGTGGGTCAAGAGACCCAGTACTTC
TRBD1	TRBV14	TRBJ2-6	many	CASSPGTGESGANVLTF	TGTGCCAGCAGCCCCGGGACAGGGGAATCTGGGGCCAACGTCCTGACTTTC
TRBD2	TRBV10-3	TRBJ2-3	-	CAIRDSGGGDTQYF	TGTGCCATCAGGGATAGCGGGGGGGGCGATACGCAGTATTTT
-	TRBV5-1	TRBJ2-5	many	CASSAGGGSETQYF	TGCGCCAGCAGCGCAGGCGGTGGAAGCGAGACCCAGTACTTC
-	TRBV5-1	TRBJ2-5	many	CASSRDRPSQETQYF	TGCGCCAGCAGCCGAGACAGGCCAAGCCAAGAGACCCAGTACTTC
-	TRBV2	TRBJ1-5	-	CASSERELAYQPQHF	TGTGCCAGCAGTGAACGGGAATTGGCCTATCAGCCCCAGCATTTT